A selection of T cell receptor beta chains follows, all from one sample in a study of Ad26.COV2.S vaccination and SARS-CoV-2 variants. Sequencing used immunoSEQ multiplex PCR; TCRdb keeps in-frame clones, though not all of them. The sample lists some 480,000 clones, about 83% occurring once. Specimen: peripheral blood, collected in a trial of Ad26.COV2.S vaccine versus placebo. The source of these receptors is a person between 18 and 65 years old who received the Ad26.COV2.S COVID-19 vaccine or a placebo. CDR3s include the opening cysteine and the closing phenylalanine or tryptophan. The D gene is left open where the match is weak. Clone size, where shown, is once, few, many, or a class for clones that have expanded.

clone_size	v_call	j_call	d_call	cdr3_nt	cdr3_aa
.	TRBV5-6	TRBJ2-7	TRBD2	TGTGCCGCCCACCCGGCGGGCGGGAGACCCCGCTCCTACGAGCAGTACTTC	CAAHPAGGRPRSYEQYF
.	TRBV19	TRBJ2-6	.	TGTGCCAGTACGTCCGGGGCCCTAATCTCTGGGGCCAACGTCCTGACTTTC	CASTSGALISGANVLTF
.	TRBV11-3	TRBJ2-1	.	TGTGCCAGCTCTGGGGGGCCCAATGAGCAGTTCTTC	CASSGGPNEQFF
.	TRBV9	TRBJ2-1	TRBD2	TGTGCCAGCAGCGGGACAGCGGGAGGCAACAATGAGCAGTTCTTC	CASSGTAGGNNEQFF
.	TRBV11-2	TRBJ1-6	.	TGTGCCAGCAGCTTAGGGGGGCTGGGGTATAATTCACCCCTCCACTTT	CASSLGGLGYNSPLHF
once	TRBV6-2/TRBV6-3	TRBJ1-5	.	TGTGCCAGCAGCCAACAGAAAAATCAGCCCCAGCATTTT	CASSQQKNQPQHF
.	TRBV5-4	TRBJ2-7	.	TGTGCCAGCAGCTACCCGGGGGACCGACGAGAGCAGTACTTC	CASSYPGDRREQYF
.	TRBV7-3	TRBJ2-7	.	TGTGCCAGCAGCTTGGGAAGAGGAAGGCGTCTCTGGTCCGAGCAGTACTTC	CASSLGRGRRLWSEQYF
.	TRBV9	TRBJ2-7	TRBD2	TGTGCCAGCAGCTCGGGCGGGAGGGCATACGAGCAGTACTTC	CASSSGGRAYEQYF
.	TRBV28	TRBJ1-4	.	TGTGCCAGCAGATTGGGGGGACAAAATGAAAAACTGTTTTTT	CASRLGGQNEKLFF
.	TRBV7-2	TRBJ2-5	.	TGTGCCAGCAGCTTAGTGTCTACAGGTCAAGAGACCCAGTACTTC	CASSLVSTGQETQYF
once	TRBV4-2	TRBJ1-3	.	TGTGCCAGCAGCACGGATGGGACTTCTGGAAACACCATATATTTT	CASSTDGTSGNTIYF
.	TRBV2	TRBJ1-2	.	TGTGCCAGGGGCAGGACCTATGGCTACACCTTC	CARGRTYGYTF
.	TRBV7-6	TRBJ2-7	.	TGTGCCAGCAGCTTAGGTATTCAGGGCCTAGACGAGCAGTACTTC	CASSLGIQGLDEQYF
.	TRBV19	TRBJ2-1	.	TGTGCCACCGAAAAAGACTGGACTGACAATGAGCAGTTCTTC	CATEKDWTDNEQFF
.	TRBV7-9	TRBJ1-6	.	TGTGCCAGCAGCTCATCGGGACGGCATAATTCACCCCTCCACTTT	CASSSSGRHNSPLHF
.	TRBV5-5	TRBJ1-1	.	TGTGCCAGCAGCTTAACCGGGACGGGAGAAGCTTTCTTT	CASSLTGTGEAFF
.	TRBV30	TRBJ1-5	.	TGTGCCTGGAGTGTACGGGCCGGGGGCAATCAGCCCCAGCATTTT	CAWSVRAGGNQPQHF
.	TRBV20-1	TRBJ2-5	.	TGCAGTGCTAGTCCAGAAGAGACCCAGTACTTC	CSASPEETQYF
.	TRBV9	TRBJ2-1	.	TGTGCCAGCAGCGGAGGAGAGCAGTTCTTC	CASSGGEQFF
.	TRBV30	TRBJ1-4	.	TGTGCCCGAGCAGGACAAGTAGGAAAACTGTTTTTT	CARAGQVGKLFF
.	TRBV6-6	TRBJ2-7	TRBD2	TGTGCCAGCATAGGGTTCAGTTTAGCGGGATCGGACGAGCAGTACTTC	CASIGFSLAGSDEQYF
.	TRBV6-6	TRBJ2-7	.	TGTGCCAGCAGTTCCCTCTCTAGCCCGAGTAACTACGAGCAGTACTTC	CASSSLSSPSNYEQYF
.	TRBV5-1	TRBJ2-2	.	TGCGCCAGCCAGGACAGTCTTAGCGGGGAGCTGTTTTTT	CASQDSLSGELFF
few	TRBV10-3	TRBJ2-3	.	TGTGCCATCAGTGACAGTCGGGATACGCAGTATTTT	CAISDSRDTQYF
.	TRBV7-2	TRBJ1-2	.	TGTGCCAGCAGCCCCCGAAGGGGGAACTATGGCTACACCTTC	CASSPRRGNYGYTF
.	TRBV3-1/TRBV3-2	TRBJ2-2	.	TGTGCCAGCAGCCAAGCCAGGGTCCCCGGGGAGCTGTTTTTT	CASSQARVPGELFF
.	TRBV25-1	TRBJ2-6	.	TGTGCCAGCAGCGGATCTGGGGCCAACGTCCTGACTTTC	CASSGSGANVLTF
.	TRBV30	TRBJ2-7	TRBD1	TGTGCCTGGAGTAGGGGACAGGGGATGTTTAAAAAAAGTACCTACGAGCAGTACTTC	CAWSRGQGMFKKSTYEQYF
.	TRBV19	TRBJ2-7	TRBD2	TGTGCCAGTAGTTTGGGACTAGCGGGGGCCTTGGAGCAGTACTTC	CASSLGLAGALEQYF